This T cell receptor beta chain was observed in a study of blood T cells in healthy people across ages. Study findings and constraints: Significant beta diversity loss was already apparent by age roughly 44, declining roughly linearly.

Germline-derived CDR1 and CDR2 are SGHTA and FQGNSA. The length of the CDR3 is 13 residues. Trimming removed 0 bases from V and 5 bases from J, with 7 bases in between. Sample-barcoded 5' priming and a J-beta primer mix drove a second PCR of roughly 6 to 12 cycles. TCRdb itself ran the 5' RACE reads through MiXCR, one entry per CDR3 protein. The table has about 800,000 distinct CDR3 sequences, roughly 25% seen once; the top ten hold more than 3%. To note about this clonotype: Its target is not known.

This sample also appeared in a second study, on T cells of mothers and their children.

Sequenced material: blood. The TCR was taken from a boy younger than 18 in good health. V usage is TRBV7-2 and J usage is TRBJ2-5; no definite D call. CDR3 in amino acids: CASSLALTETQYF. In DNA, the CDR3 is TGTGCCAGCAGCTTAGCACTTACGGAGACCCAGTACTTC.